This T cell receptor (beta chain) stems from a study of blood T cells in healthy people across ages. General study results and limits: A roughly linear fall in TCR beta diversity per million T cells was seen with increasing age.

PCR was performed a second time for about 6 to 12 cycles using a sample-barcoded 5' primer and a J-beta primer mix. A template-switch adaptor with 12 random nucleotides tagged each cDNA molecule. Every sample produced at least 3 million CDR3-containing paired-end reads. TCRdb re-called the 5' RACE reads with MiXCR, one entry per CDR3 protein. This table holds 580,000 or so distinct CDR3 sequences, less than 60% found once. This clonotype was seen only a few times. Its antigen is unidentified. The CDR3 covers 13 residues. Germline CDR1 is SGHRS and CDR2 is YFSETQ. After removal of 2 bases from V and 14 bases from J, the junction contained 9 bases not matched to a gene.

This chain connects TRBV5-1 to TRBJ2-1, with TRBD2 identical over 8 bases. This clonotype was obtained from a man aged 80 or over in good health. The sample comprised blood. The CDR3 sequence: CASSLAHGTSEFF. The CDR3 region has the DNA TGCGCCAGCAGCTTAGCACACGGGACTAGTGAGTTCTTC.